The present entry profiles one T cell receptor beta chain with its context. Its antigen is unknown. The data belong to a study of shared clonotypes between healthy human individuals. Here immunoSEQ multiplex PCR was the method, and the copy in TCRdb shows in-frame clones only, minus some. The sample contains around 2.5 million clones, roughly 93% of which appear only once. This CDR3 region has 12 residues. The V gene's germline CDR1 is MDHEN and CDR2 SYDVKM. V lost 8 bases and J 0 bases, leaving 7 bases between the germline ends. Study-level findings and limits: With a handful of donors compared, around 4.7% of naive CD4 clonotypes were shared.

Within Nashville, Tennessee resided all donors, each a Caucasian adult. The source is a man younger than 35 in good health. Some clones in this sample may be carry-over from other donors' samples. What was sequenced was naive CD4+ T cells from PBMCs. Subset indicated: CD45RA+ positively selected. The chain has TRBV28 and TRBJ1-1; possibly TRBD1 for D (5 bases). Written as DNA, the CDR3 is TGTGCCAGCTGGGGGATGAACACTGAAGCTTTCTTT. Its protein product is CASWGMNTEAFF.